Following are 24 T cell receptor beta chains from one sample sequenced in a study of Ad26.COV2.S vaccination and SARS-CoV-2 variants. The treatment: roughly 20 received Ad26.COV2.S at low or high dose, single or two shots; several received placebo; per-sample allocation not given. All samples were drawn on day 63, counting from the first vaccine or placebo injection. Libraries were prepared by immunoSEQ multiplex PCR; TCRdb keeps only in-frame clonotypes and omits some of them. Of roughly 700,000 clones listed, roughly nine tenths are singletons. The sample here was peripheral blood, taken in a trial of Ad26.COV2.S vaccine versus placebo. Receptors originate from a person aged 18-60 years who received the Ad26.COV2.S COVID-19 vaccine or a placebo.

The chain couples TRBV19 to TRBJ1-5, with 7 bases fitting TRBD1. The trim removed 5 bases at V and 7 bases at J, leaving 8 bases unmatched. Germline V gene data show CDR1 as LNHDA and CDR2 as SQIVND (reference sequence). The CDR3 has 14 amino acids. The CDR3 DNA reads as TGTGCCAGTAGTGTTCAGGGGGTCGGGCAGCCCCAGCATTTT. Residues: CASSVQGVGQPQHF.

This chain uses TRBV6-5 with TRBJ2-1; D is perhaps TRBD1 (5 bases). The CDR3 runs to 15 residues. Trimming took 7 bases from V and 9 from J, leaving 22 bases between them. Looked up from germline, CDR1 is MNHEY and CDR2 is SVGAGI. The CDR3 coding sequence is TGTGCCAGCACTCCCGCAGGGAACTTCCGCGGTGAGCAGTTCTTC. This translates into CASTPAGNFRGEQFF.

Note on this clone: Germline is not matched at one junction end, which may reflect a read error. The rearrangement links TRBV2 to TRBJ1-2; D is uncertain. CDR3 length: 11 residues. Germline loops: CDR1 SNHLY, CDR2 FYNNEI. CDR3 residues: CASREGYGYTF. CDR3 sequence (DNA): TGTGCCAGCAGGGAAGGGTATGGCTACACCTTC.

The genes are TRBV5-6 and TRBJ1-2, with 9 positions matching TRBD1. Germline assignment: CDR1 SGHDT and CDR2 YYEEEE. The V and J ends lost 4 bases and 7 bases, in that order; junction bases with no gene match: 8. The CDR3 totals 14 residues. In nucleotides, the CDR3 is TGTGCCAGCAGCAAGGGACAGGGCCGAGTTGGCTACACCTTC. Its translation: CASSKGQGRVGYTF.

This sequence joins TRBV15 and TRBJ1-2; D gene ambiguous. Germline V CDR1 and CDR2: LNHNV, YYDKDF (reference sequence). CDR3 length: 15 residues. V lost 0 bases, J lost 0 bases, and 8 bases lay in between. The CDR3 is CATSREPAANYGYTF. CDR3 coding DNA: TGTGCCACCAGCAGAGAACCCGCAGCTAACTATGGCTACACCTTC. The whole variable domain, filled in from reference TRBV15 and TRBJ1-2, reads DAMVIQNPRYQVTQFGKPVTLSCSQTLNHNVMYWYQQKSSQAPKLLFHYYDKDFNNEADTPDNFQSRRPNTSFCFLDIRSPGLGDTAMYLCATSREPAANYGYTFGSGTRLTVV.

The chain joins TRBV5-1 to TRBJ2-7, with D hard to call. Germline CDR1 is SGHRS and CDR2 is YFSETQ. This CDR3 comprises 13 residues. With 1 base removed from V and 5 bases from J, the gap between germline ends came to 10 bases. Here the CDR3 reads CASSLRSENEQYF. Written as DNA, the CDR3 is TGCGCCAGCAGCTTGAGGTCGGAAAACGAGCAGTACTTC.

The rearrangement joins TRBV23-1 to TRBJ2-7; D possibly corresponds to TRBD2 (6 bases). TRBV23-1 is flagged as an ORF with uncertain function. This CDR3 is 14 amino acids long. Trimming removed 0 bases from V and 0 bases from J, with 6 bases in between. CDR3 nucleotides: TGCGCCAGCAGTCAATCCGGGAGCTCCTACGAGCAGTACTTC. This sequence encodes CASSQSGSSYEQYF.

The V call is TRBV27, the J call TRBJ1-2; D is possibly TRBD1 (5 bases). This CDR3 has 15 residues. Germline CDR1 MNHEY, CDR2 SMNVEV (reference sequence). Trimming pared 1 base from V and 7 bases from J, leaving 16 bases between. Written as DNA, the CDR3 is TGTGCCAGCAGTTTATTGGACGGCCTTGGGGCTGGCTACACCTTC. Translation gives CASSLLDGLGAGYTF.

The J gene is TRBJ2-7, the V gene TRBV4-3, with TRBD1 identical over 7 bases. The trim removed 1 base at V and 1 base at J, leaving 7 bases unmatched. The CDR3 consists of 16 residues. Germline-derived CDR1 and CDR2 are LGHNA and YSLEER. CDR3 DNA: TGCGCCAGCAGCCAAGCTTTCGACAGGGCTTCCTACGAGCAGTACTTC. Protein sequence: CASSQAFDRASYEQYF.

The gene calls are TRBV10-3 and TRBJ2-2; 10 bases are shared with TRBD1. Germline lookup yields CDR1 ENHRY and CDR2 SYGVKD. This CDR3 contains 15 residues. After removal of 5 bases from V and 7 bases from J, the junction contained 7 bases not matched to a gene. CDR3 sequence (DNA): TGTGCCATCAGTTTGGGACAGGGGCACATCGGGGAGCTGTTTTTT. Its protein is CAISLGQGHIGELFF.

This chain links TRBV20-1 with TRBJ1-2; D gene unclear. CDR3 length: 13 amino acids. V lost 3 bases and J lost 0, with 8 bases in between. The germline CDR1 and CDR2 sequences are DFQATT and SNEGSKA (reference sequence). CDR3 residues: CSASADPNYGYTF. CDR3 DNA: TGCAGTGCTAGTGCAGATCCTAACTATGGCTACACCTTC.

Details on this clone: This sample includes further DNA sequences coding for the same CDR3. The gene calls are TRBV7-9 and TRBJ1-5; D perhaps matches TRBD1 (5 bases). CDR1 and CDR2 (germline): SEHNR, FQNEAQ (reference sequence). The CDR3 consists of 13 residues. V dropped 1 base and J dropped 7 bases, with 8 bases sitting between them. The CDR3, as DNA: TGTGCCAGCAGCTTAGGTGGGGGGCAGCCCCAGCATTTT. It is translated as CASSLGGGQPQHF.

The chain couples TRBV4-2 to TRBJ2-7; D may match TRBD1 or TRBD2 (5 bases each). This CDR3 spans 16 amino acids. Germline CDR1 reads LGHNA; CDR2 reads YNFKEQ. Trimming pared 3 bases from V and 0 bases from J, leaving 15 bases between. The CDR3 region is CASSQTGTPSSYEQYF. The CDR3 DNA follows: TGTGCCAGCAGCCAGACCGGGACGCCAAGCTCCTACGAGCAGTACTTC.

This rearrangement joins TRBV30 to TRBJ2-2; D is possibly TRBD1 or TRBD2 (5 bases each). The CDR3 is made up of 13 amino acids. Germline assignment: CDR1 GTSNPN and CDR2 SVGIG (reference sequence). The germline V and J ends were trimmed by 0 bases and 6 bases, with 8 bases remaining between them. DNA for the CDR3: TGTGCCTGGAGTGTTAGAGGGGCCGGGGAGCTGTTTTTT. It specifies CAWSVRGAGELFF.

A remark on this clone: The sample contains more than one DNA sequence encoding this CDR3. This rearrangement joins TRBV19 to TRBJ2-5, with D possibly matching TRBD1 (6 bases). Germline CDR1 reads LNHDA; CDR2 reads SQIVND (reference sequence). The CDR3 is 15 amino acids. V was trimmed by 3 bases and J by 2 bases, leaving 13 bases between them. CDR3: CASSIGGRGQETQYF. The CDR3 coding sequence is TGTGCCAGTAGTATTGGAGGCAGGGGTCAAGAGACCCAGTACTTC.

CDR3 loop: CASSTGSDSIYNEQFF. The CDR3 nucleotides read TGTGCCAGTAGTACAGGGTCCGACAGTATCTACAATGAGCAGTTCTTC. The chain carries TRBV19 and TRBJ2-1; D may be TRBD1 (5 bases). V lost 4 bases to trimming and J lost 3 bases, with 16 bases between them. The germline CDR1 and CDR2 sequences are LNHDA and SQIVND (reference sequence). The CDR3 covers 16 residues.

The genes are TRBV5-4 and TRBJ1-2; D is unclear. V was clipped by 0 bases and J by 4 bases, with 10 bases between them. Germline CDR1 SGHNT, CDR2 YYREEE (reference sequence). This CDR3 has 14 amino acids. The CDR3 loop reads CASSLDEVPYGYTF. The CDR3 DNA follows: TGTGCCAGCAGCTTGGATGAGGTACCCTATGGCTACACCTTC.

The CDR3 reads CASSHRNSNQPQHF. CDR3 bases: TGTGCCAGTAGCCACAGGAATAGCAATCAGCCCCAGCATTTT. V gene TRBV19 combines with J gene TRBJ1-5, with D perhaps matching TRBD1 (5 bases). Germline V gives CDR1 LNHDA, CDR2 SQIVND (reference sequence). This CDR3 has 14 amino acids. V lost 6 bases, J lost 0 bases, and 9 bases lay in between. The entire variable domain, with the rest obtained from reference TRBV19 and TRBJ1-5, is as follows: DGGITQSPKYLFRKEGQNVTLSCEQNLNHDAMYWYRQDPGQGLRLIYYSQIVNDFQKGDIAEGYSVSREKKESFPLTVTSAQKNPTAFYLCASSHRNSNQPQHFGDGTRLSIL.

This chain uses TRBV6-1 with TRBJ1-6; D gene ambiguous. V was pared by 2 bases and J by 9 bases, with 14 bases between. Germline V gene sequence: CDR1 MNHNS, CDR2 SASEGT. This CDR3 region has 15 residues. The CDR3, as DNA: TGTGCCAGCAGTGAAAACCCCCTATGGGGTTCACCCCTCCACTTT. Amino acids: CASSENPLWGSPLHF.

This chain connects TRBV5-1 to TRBJ2-7; 12 bases are shared with TRBD1. CDR3 length equals 17 residues. Germline values: CDR1 SGHRS, CDR2 YFSETQ. J gave up 2 bases and V 2 bases, and 8 bases lay outside the gene matches. The CDR3 protein is CASSLGTGGMSTYEQYF. The CDR3 DNA reads TGCGCCAGCAGCTTAGGGACAGGGGGCATGTCGACCTACGAGCAGTACTTC.

The DNA for the CDR3 is TGTGCCAGTAGTCTAGCGGGAGGGCCGAAGGGGGAGCAGTTCTTC. The encoded protein is CASSLAGGPKGEQFF. J is TRBJ2-1 and V is TRBV19; 12 bases align to TRBD2. V lost 5 bases and J lost 10; bases outside the gene matches: 9. The CDR3 sequence is 15 residues long. The V gene's germline CDR1 is LNHDA and CDR2 SQIVND (reference sequence).

The CDR3 DNA follows: TGCGCCAGCAGCTTGGGGAGTCCTGGGGATACGCAGTATTTT. It specifies CASSLGSPGDTQYF. The rearrangement joins TRBV5-1 to TRBJ2-3; D not resolved. This CDR3 is 14 amino acids long. CDR1 is SGHRS, CDR2 YFSETQ, per germline. The V and J ends lost 0 bases and 6 bases respectively, with 11 bases between them. Complete variable domain (other parts from reference TRBV5-1 and TRBJ2-3): KAGVTQTPRYLIKTRGQQVTLSCSPISGHRSVSWYQQTPGQGLQFLFEYFSETQRNKGNFPGRFSGRQFSNSRSEMNVSTLELGDSALYLCASSLGSPGDTQYFGPGTRLTVL.

The CDR3 region has the DNA TGTGCCAGTAGTATAATAGCGGGAGGCCCGACCCTCTACAATGAGCAGTTCTTC. Amino acid sequence: CASSIIAGGPTLYNEQFF. This chain connects TRBV19 to TRBJ2-1; the match to TRBD2 covers 10 bases. Germline CDR1 is LNHDA and CDR2 is SQIVND (reference sequence). This CDR3 is 18 amino acids long. Trimming cost V 2 bases and J 3 bases; bases outside gene matches: 10.

The count of this clone is one. This chain links TRBV5-6 with TRBJ1-4; tentative D call: TRBD1 (5 bases). Germline lookup yields CDR1 SGHDT and CDR2 YYEEEE. V was trimmed by 2 bases and J by 4 bases, leaving 21 bases between them. There are 18 residues in the CDR3. DNA of the CDR3: TGTGCCAGCAGCTTCGTGGGGGGAGAGAGGCTGGATAATGAAAAACTGTTTTTT. It yields the protein CASSFVGGERLDNEKLFF.